The 21 T cell receptor beta chains below come from one sample, sequenced in a study of T cell responses to AZD1222 COVID-19 vaccine (dated by TCRdb to about 2021). The intended sense of this specimen's time point label: about 28 days (+/-7) after the second vaccine dose. The library was built by means of the immunoSEQ multiplex PCR assay. The clones in this table, taken by TCRdb from immuneACCESS, are in-frame only. Not every clone is retained; where verified, under half of the shortfall comes from an unresolved V gene, and the cause of the rest is unknown. Counted in this sample were about 82,000 clones; around 90% of them appeared once. The ten top clones hold more than 15% of the sample. Sequenced material: peripheral blood, taken 28 days after the second AZD1222 dose. All receptors come from an adult who received the AZD1222 COVID-19 vaccine.

This clone was picked up a small number of times. The genes are TRBV2 and TRBJ1-1; 8 bases fit TRBD1. Per germline, CDR1 SNHLY and CDR2 FYNNEI. The trim removed 7 bases at V and 4 bases at J, leaving 11 bases unmatched. This CDR3 is built from 15 residues. The CDR3 is CASTNQGALGTEAFF. CDR3 bases: TGTGCCAGCACGAATCAGGGGGCTCTTGGCACTGAAGCTTTCTTT.

The V call is TRBV28, the J call TRBJ1-4; 8 nucleotides align to TRBD1. CDR1 and CDR2 (germline): MDHEN, SYDVKM. The CDR3 is made up of 14 amino acids. V gave up 5 bases and J gave up 5 bases; unmatched junction bases: 4. The CDR3, as DNA: TGTGCCAGCAGTATGGGACAGGCGAATGAAAAACTGTTTTTT. Amino acid sequence: CASSMGQANEKLFF.

This clone showed up just once. An end of the junction differs from the germline gene, which may be a read error. This rearrangement joins TRBV7-9 to TRBJ1-2; D is unclear. Germline V gives CDR1 SEHNR, CDR2 FQNEAQ (reference sequence). The CDR3 has 15 residues. This CDR3 is CASSLALQTGYRYTF. The CDR3 coding sequence is TGTGCCAGCAGCTTAGCGCTTCAGACCGGCTATCGCTACACCTTC.

This clone occurred once. The chain's CDR3 is CASSYGRSAPLHF. The CDR3 DNA sequence: TGTGCCAGCAGTTATGGACGATCGGCACCCCTCCACTTT. The chain recombines TRBV2 with TRBJ1-6, with D unresolved. Trimming removed 5 bases at V and 11 bases at J, with 13 bases between. The V gene's germline CDR1 is SNHLY and CDR2 FYNNEI. The CDR3 is 13 residues long.

V gene TRBV18 combines with J gene TRBJ1-2; no reliable D call. Germline V gene sequence: CDR1 KGHSH, CDR2 LQKENI. The ends were cut back, 6 bases at V and 5 bases at J, with 10 bases in the middle. CDR3 size: 12 residues. The CDR3 region has the DNA TGTGCCAGCTCGTCACGGGAGTATGGCTACACCTTC. Its translation: CASSSREYGYTF.

The chain has TRBV6-5 and TRBJ1-6, with a weak D call TRBD1 (5 bases). Germline V gives CDR1 MNHEY, CDR2 SVGAGI. V was pared by 5 bases and J by 7 bases, with 9 bases between. The CDR3 is 13 amino acids. The CDR3 region has the DNA TGTGCCAGCAGTCCTGACAGAAATTCACCCCTCCACTTT. Encoded protein: CASSPDRNSPLHF.

This rearrangement joins TRBV5-1 to TRBJ1-1; 7 bases line up with TRBD1. The CDR3 extends over 14 amino acids. Germline V gives CDR1 SGHRS, CDR2 YFSETQ. V lost 7 bases, J lost 5 bases, and 11 bases stayed unmatched. DNA for the CDR3: TGCGCCAGCGCAAACCGGGACAGTGTAACTGAAGCTTTCTTT. Its translation is CASANRDSVTEAFF.

This chain connects TRBV30 to TRBJ2-1; D is uncertain. The CDR3 has 11 residues. The germline V gene has CDR1 GTSNPN and CDR2 SVGIG (reference sequence). V lost 5 bases and J 4 bases, leaving 6 bases between the germline ends. DNA of the CDR3: TGTGCCTGGCGCCTTTACAATGAGCAGTTCTTC. Translated: CAWRLYNEQFF.

The gene calls are TRBV5-5 and TRBJ1-4, with D perhaps TRBD1 (5 bases). This CDR3 is 14 amino acids long. The V gene's germline CDR1 is SGHKS and CDR2 YYEKEE (reference sequence). V lost 6 bases and J lost 7, with 16 bases in between. This CDR3 is CASTIGVLAEKLFF. CDR3 nucleotide sequence: TGTGCCAGCACCATAGGGGTACTGGCTGAAAAACTGTTTTTT.

The CDR3: CASSLADSYGYTF. As DNA, the CDR3 is TGTGCCAGCAGCTTGGCCGACAGTTATGGCTACACCTTC. The V and J genes are TRBV5-4 and TRBJ1-2; tentatively, D is TRBD1 (5 bases). CDR1 SGHNT and CDR2 YYREEE come from the germline V gene (reference sequence). Trimming left V 0 bases short and J 5 bases short, with 8 bases between. The CDR3 spans 13 residues.

The rearrangement links TRBV7-2 to TRBJ1-5, with D possibly being TRBD1 (6 bases). The CDR3 loop spans 17 amino acids. CDR1 is SGHTA and CDR2 is FQGNSA in the germline V gene. V was pared by 4 bases and J by 0 bases, with 16 bases between. The CDR3 spells CASSSRGAEYSNQPQHF. The CDR3 region has the DNA TGTGCCAGCAGCTCCCGGGGGGCAGAGTATAGCAATCAGCCCCAGCATTTT.

This clone was seen once. The J gene is TRBJ2-3, the V gene TRBV27; D remains unclear. Trimming removed 0 bases at V and 4 bases at J, with 5 bases between. The germline gives CDR1 MNHEY, CDR2 SMNVEV (reference sequence). This CDR3 spans 13 amino acids. As DNA, the CDR3 is TGTGCCAGCAGTTTATCGGTCGCAGATACGCAGTATTTT. Translating it yields CASSLSVADTQYF.

This chain joins TRBV27 and TRBJ1-1; D gene uncertain. The CDR3 is made up of 16 amino acids. Trimming took off 1 base at V and 5 bases at J, with 17 bases between the two ends. From germline, CDR1 is MNHEY and CDR2 SMNVEV (reference sequence). CDR3 region: CASSLWRSAGGTEAFF. The CDR3 DNA sequence: TGTGCCAGCAGTTTATGGCGGTCTGCCGGAGGTACTGAAGCTTTCTTT.

V gene TRBV3-1 (or the pseudogene TRBV3-2) combines with J gene TRBJ2-2, with 7 bases fitting TRBD1. The germline CDR1 and CDR2 sequences are LGHDT and YNNKEL (reference sequence). The ends lost 5 bases at V and 4 bases at J; junction bases unmatched: 4. The CDR3 sequence is 14 residues long. Here the CDR3 reads CASSYRGSTGELFF. The CDR3 nucleotides are TGTGCCAGCAGCTACAGGGGTTCCACCGGGGAGCTGTTTTTT.

The chain is built from TRBV5-4 and TRBJ2-2; D not certain. The CDR3 consists of 15 residues. CDR1 is SGHNT, CDR2 YYREEE, per germline (reference sequence). V lost 4 bases and J 4 bases, leaving 14 bases between the germline ends. CDR3 amino acids: CASSESRAGTGELFF. The CDR3 DNA follows: TGTGCCAGCAGCGAATCCCGGGCTGGCACCGGGGAGCTGTTTTTT.

The DNA for the CDR3 is TGTGCCAGCAGCTTTGGCACAGATACGCAGTATTTT. This codes for CASSFGTDTQYF. This sequence joins TRBV7-3 and TRBJ2-3, with unresolved D. CDR3 size: 12 residues. V shed 3 bases and J shed 1 base, with 2 bases lying between them. Looked up from germline, CDR1 is SGHTA and CDR2 is FQGTGA.

The chain couples TRBV29-1 to TRBJ1-1; 7 bases line up with TRBD1. In germline, CDR1 is SQVTM, CDR2 ANQGSEA. V gave up 6 bases and J gave up 5 bases; unmatched junction bases: 9. CDR3 size: 13 residues. The CDR3 DNA sequence: TGCAGCGTCCAAGACAGGGAGGGAACTGAAGCTTTCTTT. Its protein product is CSVQDREGTEAFF.

The rearrangement uses TRBV5-8 and TRBJ2-2; D not resolved. Trimming cost V 0 bases and J 3 bases, with 9 bases left between them. The CDR3 length is 15 residues. The germline gives CDR1 SGHTS, CDR2 YDEGEE. In DNA, the CDR3 is TGTGCCAGCAGCTTGGACGCGTTTGACACCGGGGAGCTGTTTTTT. It encodes CASSLDAFDTGELFF.

This rearrangement joins TRBV28 to TRBJ2-3; 7 positions agree with TRBD2. Trimming took 4 bases from V and 2 from J; bases not matched to a gene: 6. Per germline, CDR1 MDHEN and CDR2 SYDVKM. The CDR3 contains 15 residues. The DNA of the CDR3 is TGTGCCAGCAGTTATCAGCGGGGATACACAGATACGCAGTATTTT. This gives the protein CASSYQRGYTDTQYF.

The CDR3 sequence is CASSQGVRLNTGELFF. CDR3 nucleotides: TGCGCCAGCAGCCAAGGCGTACGGCTGAACACCGGGGAGCTGTTTTTT. The V call is TRBV4-3, the J call TRBJ2-2; no firm D call. The germline V and J ends were trimmed by 1 base and 1 base, with 10 bases remaining between them. Germline V gives CDR1 LGHNA, CDR2 YSLEER. This CDR3 has 16 amino acids.

The chain carries TRBV11-3 and TRBJ2-1; the D gene is possibly TRBD1 (6 bases). CDR1 is SGHNT and CDR2 is YENEEA in the germline V gene. Trimming cost V 2 bases and J 8 bases, with 13 bases left between them. This CDR3 spans 14 amino acids. CDR3 amino acids: CASSLQGSLDEQFF. CDR3 in DNA: TGTGCCAGCAGCTTACAGGGGTCTTTGGATGAGCAGTTCTTC. Using reference TRBV11-3 and TRBJ2-1 for the parts outside the CDR3, the full variable domain is EAGVVQSPRYKIIEKKQPVAFWCNPISGHNTLYWYLQNLGQGPELLIRYENEEAVDDSQLPKDRFSAERLKGVDSTLKIQPAELGDSAVYLCASSLQGSLDEQFFGPGTRLTVL.